Below are 16 T cell receptor beta chains sequenced from a single sample in a study of T-cell memory formation after mild COVID-19. TCRdb passed the 5' RACE reads through MiXCR, listing each CDR3 protein once. Of around 370,000 distinct CDR3 sequences detected, roughly 21% appear once; the ten largest clones hold approximately 13%. Sample: PBMCs or a T cell subset sorted from them (not recorded which). The receptors were gathered from an adult woman who had mild COVID-19 (a few samples of this study predate the infection). Cell type and time point are not known.

This clonotype was recorded many times. The gene calls are TRBV3-1 and TRBJ2-5, with a possible D match to TRBD2 (5 bases). The CDR3 consists of 15 residues. V lost 2 bases to trimming and J lost 2 bases, with 12 bases between them. Germline loops: CDR1 LGHDT, CDR2 YNNKEL (reference sequence). CDR3 sequence (DNA): TGTGCCAGCAGCCAACAGCGGAAGCCTCAAGAGACCCAGTACTTC. This gives the protein CASSQQRKPQETQYF.

This clonotype was seen only a few times. This sequence joins TRBV13 and TRBJ2-5; 7 nucleotides match TRBD1. This CDR3 region has 14 residues. Trimming took 5 bases from V and 2 from J; bases not matched to a gene: 5. Germline CDR1 is PRHDT and CDR2 is FYEKMQ (reference sequence). The chain's CDR3 is CASSAPGQQETQYF. The CDR3, as DNA: TGTGCCAGCAGCGCGCCGGGACAGCAAGAGACCCAGTACTTC.

CDR3 amino acids: CASSPPDEERVGTDTQYF. The CDR3, as DNA: TGTGCCAGCAGTCCCCCTGATGAGGAGCGAGTAGGCACAGATACGCAGTATTTT. The chain links TRBV12-3 or TRBV12-4 to TRBJ2-3, with D uncertain. Trimming removed 5 bases at V and 1 base at J, with 22 bases between. The CDR3 has 18 residues.

This clonotype was counted at least ten times. V is TRBV29-1 and J is TRBJ2-3; 7 nucleotides line up with TRBD1. CDR3 length equals 12 residues. Germline V gives CDR1 SQVTM, CDR2 ANQGSEA. Trimming at V came to 7 bases and at J to 3 bases, leaving 4 bases not matched to a gene. The CDR3 region has the DNA TGCAGCGGACAGGGTCAAACAGATACGCAGTATTTT. Translating it yields CSGQGQTDTQYF.

The chain links TRBV7-9 to TRBJ2-7; D unresolved. V was trimmed by 3 bases and J by 3 bases, leaving 9 bases between them. This CDR3 has 13 amino acids. Per the germline V gene, CDR1 is SEHNR and CDR2 is FQNEAQ (reference sequence). In nucleotides, the CDR3 is TGTGCCAGCAGCTTCGCCAGCCACTACGAGCAGTACTTC. Translated: CASSFASHYEQYF. The variable domain in full, completed from reference TRBV7-9 and TRBJ2-7, reads DTGVSQNPRHKITKRGQNVTFRCDPISEHNRLYWYRQTLGQGPEFLTYFQNEAQLEKSRLLSDRFSAERPKGSFSTLEIQRTEQGDSAMYLCASSFASHYEQYFGPGTRLTVT.

V gene TRBV5-1 combines with J gene TRBJ1-1, with D unresolved. Between the trimmed V and J ends, which lost 2 bases and 5 bases, there was a span of 10 bases. CDR1 is SGHRS and CDR2 is YFSETQ in the germline V gene. The CDR3 totals 13 residues. This chain's CDR3 is CASSFSKETEAFF. The CDR3 region has the DNA TGCGCCAGCAGCTTTTCGAAGGAAACTGAAGCTTTCTTT.

The gene calls are TRBV7-9 and TRBJ1-2, with D possibly TRBD1 on 5 matching bases. CDR1 and CDR2 from the germline V gene are SEHNR and FQNEAQ (reference sequence). Deletions cut 0 bases from V and 8 bases from J, with 13 bases between. This CDR3 spans 14 amino acids. In DNA form, the CDR3 reads TGTGCCAGCAGCTTAGCGGCGGGACCAACCGGCTACACCTTC. Protein product: CASSLAAGPTGYTF.

This clonotype was recorded a few times. The chain has TRBV7-3 and TRBJ2-7; D is ambiguous. Germline values: CDR1 SGHTA, CDR2 FQGTGA. This CDR3 region has 14 residues. V was cut by 5 bases and J by 0 bases, with 11 bases left in between. CDR3 sequence reads: CASSPFGSSYEQYF. The CDR3 nucleotides read TGTGCCAGCAGCCCCTTTGGCTCCTCCTACGAGCAGTACTTC.

V gene TRBV12-3 or TRBV12-4 combines with J gene TRBJ2-4; the match to TRBD2 covers 12 bases. Trimming removed 5 bases from V and 5 bases from J; junction bases left unmatched: 10. The CDR3 length is 17 residues. The CDR3 nucleotides are TGTGCCAGCAGTCCCCCTAGCGGGAGGGCTGATGAAAACATTCAGTACTTC. Amino acid sequence: CASSPPSGRADENIQYF.

The sample holds a few counts of this clonotype. This chain links TRBV5-1 with TRBJ1-1, with unresolved D. The CDR3 has 14 residues. Germline V lookup: CDR1 SGHRS, CDR2 YFSETQ. Trimming stripped 4 bases from V and 0 bases from J, with 10 bases between. The CDR3 DNA reads TGCGCCAGCAGCCCCTGGCAGGTGAACACTGAAGCTTTCTTT. It codes for CASSPWQVNTEAFF.

The rearrangement links TRBV7-2 to TRBJ2-2; 8 nucleotides match TRBD2. With V trimmed by 2 bases and J by 3 bases, 5 bases remained unmatched. The CDR3 contains 16 residues. CDR1 and CDR2 from the germline V gene are SGHTA and FQGNSA. CDR3 coding DNA: TGTGCCAGCAGCTTAATGGGACTAGAGGACACCGGGGAGCTGTTTTTT. Its protein product is CASSLMGLEDTGELFF.

This sequence joins TRBV5-6 and TRBJ2-7; the D gene is possibly TRBD1 (6 bases). The CDR3 has 14 amino acids. V lost 4 bases to trimming and J lost 3 bases, with 14 bases between them. CDR1 and CDR2 (germline): SGHDT, YYEEEE. The CDR3 nucleotides read TGTGCCAGCAGCGGGCGCGGCAGGGGCTACGAGCAGTACTTC. Translating it yields CASSGRGRGYEQYF.

V gene TRBV2 combines with J gene TRBJ1-1; D is possibly TRBD1 (5 bases). Germline assignment: CDR1 SNHLY and CDR2 FYNNEI. The CDR3 runs to 13 residues. The V gene lost 7 bases and the J gene lost 5 bases, with 14 bases spanning the gap. CDR3 sequence reads: CASIRGEKTEAFF. The CDR3 region has the DNA TGTGCCAGCATAAGAGGGGAGAAAACTGAAGCTTTCTTT.

This clonotype was observed a handful of times. V usage is TRBV30 and J usage is TRBJ2-3; 9 bases line up with TRBD2. V dropped 2 bases and J dropped 5; count of bases not matched to a gene: 2. The germline CDR1 and CDR2 sequences are GTSNPN and SVGIG (reference sequence). The CDR3 loop spans 13 amino acids. DNA of the CDR3: TGTGCCTGGAGTTTGACTAGCGGAGATACGCAGTATTTT. It codes for CAWSLTSGDTQYF.

Ten or more counts support this clonotype. The gene calls are TRBV29-1 and TRBJ2-2, with D possibly being TRBD2 (5 bases). With 7 bases removed from V and 4 bases from J, the gap between germline ends came to 13 bases. Germline-derived CDR1 and CDR2 are SQVTM and ANQGSEA. The CDR3 consists of 13 residues. The CDR3, as DNA: TGCAGCGCATGCCGGGGTCCCACCGGGGAGCTGTTTTTT. This sequence encodes CSACRGPTGELFF.

V gene TRBV7-6 combines with J gene TRBJ2-1, with a possible D match to TRBD1 (5 bases). Looked up from germline, CDR1 is SGHVS and CDR2 is FNYEAQ. Between the trimmed V and J ends, which lost 1 base and 6 bases, there was a span of 13 bases. The CDR3 spans 15 residues. The CDR3 nucleotides read TGTGCCAGCAGCTTAGGACAGAGAAGTATCAATGAGCAGTTCTTC. Its translation is CASSLGQRSINEQFF.